This TCR beta chain was captured by sequencing in a study of cytomegalovirus exposure and HLA in healthy donors. Turning to the study itself: In a later analysis, the 110 or so validation repertoires were reported to have used the same platform as the approximately 690 first-cohort repertoires.

Study-wide results and caveats: Later, an analysis found that TCR clusters from the first cohort tended to co-occur in the 90 to 150 validation repertoires.

From the roughly 120-subject validation cohort, which was separate from the roughly 700-subject first cohort, the donors were drawn. The germline gives CDR1 SEHNR, CDR2 FQNEAQ (reference sequence). The CDR3 is 14 amino acids. Deletions cut 5 bases from V and 7 bases from J, with 15 bases between. This table comes from immunoSEQ multiplex PCR, and its TCRdb copy is limited to in-frame clones, with some not included. The repertoire consists of 200,000 to 300,000 clones, with 90% occurring once and the leading ten covering 2.5% to 3.5%. Comment on this clone: As yet, its antigen is unknown.

The origin of this receptor is a woman in her 30s in good health and CMV-seronegative. J is TRBJ2-1 and V is TRBV7-9; weak D call: TRBD2 (6 bases). Input material: PBMCs. DNA for the CDR3: TGTGCCAGCAGCGCGTCTCTAGCGTCGAATGAGCAGTTCTTC. Amino acids: CASSASLASNEQFF.